The rows below give T cell receptor beta chains drawn from one sample of a study of blood T cell repertoires in COVID-19. Clones were sequenced by immunoSEQ multiplex PCR, and TCRdb holds only the in-frame ones, with some missing. This table holds approximately 260,000 clones, roughly four fifths found once. The specimen was peripheral blood. The receptors shown here come from a woman older than 75 with acute or convalescent COVID-19. The CDR3 runs from the conserved cysteine through the conserved F or W. D genes are given only for firm matches. Part of the rows lack a size; the others show once, few, many or a class for expanded clones.

D: TRBD1; J: TRBJ1-5; size: NA; V: TRBV19; CDR3: CASSYGQGPHQPQHF; DNA: TGTGCCAGTAGCTACGGACAGGGCCCGCATCAGCCCCAGCATTTT
D: TRBD1; J: TRBJ1-1; size: NA; V: TRBV5-1; CDR3: CASSLGTGSMNTEAFF; DNA: TGCGCCAGCAGCTTGGGGACAGGTTCTATGAACACTGAAGCTTTCTTT
D: NA; J: TRBJ1-2; size: NA; V: TRBV2; CDR3: CASSERDGYTF; DNA: TGTGCCAGCAGTGAGAGGGATGGCTACACCTTC
D: NA; J: TRBJ1-2; size: NA; V: TRBV28; CDR3: CASRSQARGGNYGYTF; DNA: TGTGCCAGCAGATCCCAAGCCAGGGGCGGTAACTATGGCTACACCTTC
D: NA; J: TRBJ1-5; size: NA; V: TRBV6-1; CDR3: CASSEGRKEPQHF; DNA: TGTGCCAGCAGTGAGGGGCGGAAGGAGCCCCAGCATTTT
D: NA; J: TRBJ2-1; size: NA; V: TRBV10-3; CDR3: CAVKEGRDAEQFF; DNA: TGTGCCGTAAAGGAGGGTAGGGATGCTGAGCAGTTCTTC
D: TRBD1; J: TRBJ2-1; size: few; V: TRBV18; CDR3: CASSPPGQGPYNEQFF; DNA: TGTGCCAGCTCACCACCTGGACAGGGACCATACAATGAGCAGTTCTTC
D: TRBD1; J: TRBJ1-5; size: NA; V: TRBV19; CDR3: CASSSIRTGGSSNQPQHF; DNA: TGTGCCAGTAGTAGCATCAGGACAGGGGGATCGAGCAATCAGCCCCAGCATTTT
D: TRBD2; J: TRBJ2-1; size: NA; V: TRBV2; CDR3: CASSDGTRVRVKHNEQFF; DNA: TGTGCCAGCAGTGACGGGACTAGGGTGAGAGTTAAACACAATGAGCAGTTCTTC
D: NA; J: TRBJ2-7; size: NA; V: TRBV27; CDR3: CASSPTRQVYEQYF; DNA: TGTGCCAGCAGTCCCACCCGACAGGTCTACGAGCAGTACTTC
D: TRBD1; J: TRBJ1-1; size: NA; V: TRBV7-9; CDR3: CASSTQTGATYAGAFF; DNA: TGTGCCAGCAGCACCCAGACAGGGGCGACTTATGCTGGGGCTTTCTTT
D: NA; J: TRBJ2-1; size: NA; V: TRBV19; CDR3: CATRAGGSDEQFF; DNA: TGTGCCACCAGGGCTGGGGGGAGCGATGAGCAGTTCTTC